These T cell receptor beta chains were read from a single sample in a study of control samples from healthy donors and cancer patients. This table comes from immunoSEQ multiplex PCR, and its TCRdb copy is limited to in-frame clones, with some not included. The sample holds tens of thousands of clones, 88% seen once. Sequencing used blood. These receptors were obtained from a woman in her 70s in good health. Each CDR3 is given with its conserved first and last residue. The order of the fields is D gene, V gene, CDR3 protein. The D gene is left open where the match is weak.

>TRBD2|TRBV11-2
CASVDWTSGFTDTQYF
>TRBD1|TRBV3-1/TRBV3-2
CASSARDRGTGELFF
>.|TRBV30
CAWSVQPGSPEAFF
>TRBD1|TRBV25-1
CASRDRGEGGYTF
>TRBD1|TRBV5-4
CASSYPTGVEQFF
>.|TRBV7-3
CASSLIGETQYF
>.|TRBV6-5
CASSPSGGNNQPQHF
>TRBD1|TRBV7-8
CASSSRQGEENSPLHF
>TRBD2|TRBV10-2
CASSESGGVAYEQYF
>.|TRBV12-3/TRBV12-4
CASSFNLGSPLHF
>.|TRBV9
CASGGGQTDTQYF
>TRBD2|TRBV11-2
CASSLGFGGSASYEQYF
>TRBD1|TRBV5-5
CASSTSPGQGRLLGGYTF
>.|TRBV3-1/TRBV3-2
CASSPDGAGNEKLFF
>.|TRBV19
CASSIVGQGNSPLHF
>.|TRBV20-1
CSASGGPSYEQYF
>TRBD2|TRBV7-2
CASSLGGAGGLQETQYF
>.|TRBV11-2
CASRYGQSQLFF
>.|TRBV19
CASSIVFSTVNTEAFF
>.|TRBV12-2
CPSPPLHF
>TRBD2|TRBV5-1
CASSLRTSGGSDTQYF
>TRBD2|TRBV7-6
CASRPGLAGTDTQYF
>.|TRBV5-1
CASSLATTGDGYTF
>.|TRBV5-1
CASSFSGLGTEAFF
>.|TRBV20-1
CSAAGDYEQYF
>.|TRBV6-6
CATHETGRNTEAFF
>.|TRBV6-2/TRBV6-3
CASSYRGSSYNEQFF
>.|TRBV19
CASKSVGQGREPQHF
>.|TRBV6-6
CASSRPRGDRLAGELFF
>.|TRBV27
CASSPTSPPYGYTF
>.|TRBV4-3
CASSQDPQFYGYTF
>TRBD1|TRBV5-6
CASSRYLRDRRLGGYTF
>.|TRBV28
CASSGRGPETQYF
>.|TRBV11-3
CASSHGIGLGTGELFF
>.|TRBV4-3
CASSQDPPGLVNTEAFF
>TRBD1|TRBV2
CASSEALGNRGRNTEAFF
>.|TRBV29-1
CSVEGEPTGEKLFF